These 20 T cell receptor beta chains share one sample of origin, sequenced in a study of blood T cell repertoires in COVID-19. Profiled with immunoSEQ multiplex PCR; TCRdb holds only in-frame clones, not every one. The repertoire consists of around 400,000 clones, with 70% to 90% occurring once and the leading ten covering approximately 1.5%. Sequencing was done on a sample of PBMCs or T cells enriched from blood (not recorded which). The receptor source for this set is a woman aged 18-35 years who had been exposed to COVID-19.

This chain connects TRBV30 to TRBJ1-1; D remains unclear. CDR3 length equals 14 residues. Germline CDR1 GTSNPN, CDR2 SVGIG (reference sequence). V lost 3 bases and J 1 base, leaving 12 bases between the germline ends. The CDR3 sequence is CAWRVQGGNTEAFF. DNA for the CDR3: TGTGCCTGGAGGGTACAAGGCGGGAACACTGAAGCTTTCTTT.

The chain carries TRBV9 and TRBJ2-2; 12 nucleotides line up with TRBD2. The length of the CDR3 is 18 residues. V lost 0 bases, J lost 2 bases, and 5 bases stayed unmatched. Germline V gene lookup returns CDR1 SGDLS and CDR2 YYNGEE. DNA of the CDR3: TGTGCCAGCAGCGTAGTGGGACTAGCGGGCGGTAACACCGGGGAGCTGTTTTTT. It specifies CASSVVGLAGGNTGELFF.

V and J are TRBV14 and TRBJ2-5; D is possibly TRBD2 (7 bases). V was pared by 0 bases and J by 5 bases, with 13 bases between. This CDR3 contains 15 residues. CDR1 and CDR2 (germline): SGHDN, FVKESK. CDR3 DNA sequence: TGTGCCAGCAGCCAAGAAGGCGGGGGCTGGGAGACCCAGTACTTC. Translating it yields CASSQEGGGWETQYF. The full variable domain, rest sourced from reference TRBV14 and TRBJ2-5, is EAGVTQFPSHSVIEKGQTVTLRCDPISGHDNLYWYRRVMGKEIKFLLHFVKESKQDESGMPNNRFLAERTGGTYSTLKVQPAELEDSGVYFCASSQEGGGWETQYFGPGTRLLVL.

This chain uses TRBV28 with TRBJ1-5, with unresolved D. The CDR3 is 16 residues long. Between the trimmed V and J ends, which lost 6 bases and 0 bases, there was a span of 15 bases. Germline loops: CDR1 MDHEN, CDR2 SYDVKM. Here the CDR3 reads CASSPPGENSNQPQHF. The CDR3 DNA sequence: TGTGCCAGCAGCCCCCCCGGGGAGAATAGCAATCAGCCCCAGCATTTT.

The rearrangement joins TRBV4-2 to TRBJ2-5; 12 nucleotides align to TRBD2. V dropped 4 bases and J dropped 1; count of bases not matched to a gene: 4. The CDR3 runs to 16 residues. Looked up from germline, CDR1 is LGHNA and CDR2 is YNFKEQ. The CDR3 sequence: CASSPTSGGVQETQYF. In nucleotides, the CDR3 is TGTGCCAGCAGCCCGACTAGCGGGGGAGTCCAAGAGACCCAGTACTTC.

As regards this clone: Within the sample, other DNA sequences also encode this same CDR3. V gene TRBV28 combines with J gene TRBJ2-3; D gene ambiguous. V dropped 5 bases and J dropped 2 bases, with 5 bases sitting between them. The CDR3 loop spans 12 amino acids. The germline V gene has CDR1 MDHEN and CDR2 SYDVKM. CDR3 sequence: CASSPPTDTQYF. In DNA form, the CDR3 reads TGTGCCAGCAGTCCTCCCACAGATACGCAGTATTTT.

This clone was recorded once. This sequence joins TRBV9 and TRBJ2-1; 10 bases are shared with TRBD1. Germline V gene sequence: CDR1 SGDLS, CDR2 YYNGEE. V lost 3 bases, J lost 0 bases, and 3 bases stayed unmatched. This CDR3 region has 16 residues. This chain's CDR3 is CASSGGQGSSYNEQFF. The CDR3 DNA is TGTGCCAGCAGCGGGGGACAGGGGAGCTCCTACAATGAGCAGTTCTTC.

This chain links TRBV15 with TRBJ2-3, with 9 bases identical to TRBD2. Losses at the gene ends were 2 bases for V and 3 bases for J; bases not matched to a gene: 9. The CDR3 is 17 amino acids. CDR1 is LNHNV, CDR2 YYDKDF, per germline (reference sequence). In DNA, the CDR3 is TGTGCCACCAGCAGACTAAAGCTAGCGGGACCGACAGATACGCAGTATTTT. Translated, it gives CATSRLKLAGPTDTQYF.

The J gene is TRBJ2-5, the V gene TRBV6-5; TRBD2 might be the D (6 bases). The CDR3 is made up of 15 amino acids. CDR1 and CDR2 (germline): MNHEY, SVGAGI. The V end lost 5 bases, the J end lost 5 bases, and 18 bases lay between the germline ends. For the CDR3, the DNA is TGTGCCAGCAGTCAGGGACTCTCTTTGGGCGAGACCCAGTACTTC. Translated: CASSQGLSLGETQYF.

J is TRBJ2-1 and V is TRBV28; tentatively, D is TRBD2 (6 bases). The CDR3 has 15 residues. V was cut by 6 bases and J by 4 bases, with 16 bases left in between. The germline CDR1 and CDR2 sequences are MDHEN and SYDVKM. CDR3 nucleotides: TGTGCCAGCAGCTCAGGAGGGACCGATTACAATGAGCAGTTCTTC. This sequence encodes CASSSGGTDYNEQFF.

CDR3 coding DNA: TGCGCCAGCAGCTTGTCAACAACCGGGACAGGAGGGATCGATGAGCAGTTCTTC. This gives the protein CASSLSTTGTGGIDEQFF. The chain uses TRBV5-1 and TRBJ2-1, with 8 bases fitting TRBD1. The CDR3 is 18 residues long. The V segment lost 1 base and the J segment 8 bases; nucleotides outside the gene matches: 17. The germline V gene encodes CDR1 SGHRS and CDR2 YFSETQ.

CDR3 residues: CASSYSTRANTEAFF. In DNA, the CDR3 is TGTGCCAGCAGTTACTCGACCAGGGCGAACACTGAAGCTTTCTTT. The gene calls are TRBV6-2 or TRBV6-3 and TRBJ1-1; perhaps TRBD1 as D (5 bases). With 0 bases removed from V and 1 base from J, the gap between germline ends came to 9 bases. The CDR3 sequence is 15 residues long. Germline V lookup: CDR1 MNHEY, CDR2 SVGEGT.

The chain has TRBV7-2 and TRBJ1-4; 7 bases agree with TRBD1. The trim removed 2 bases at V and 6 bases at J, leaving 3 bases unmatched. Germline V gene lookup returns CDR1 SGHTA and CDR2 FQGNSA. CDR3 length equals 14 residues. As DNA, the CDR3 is TGTGCCAGCAGCTTAAGAGACAGGGATGAAAAACTGTTTTTT. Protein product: CASSLRDRDEKLFF.

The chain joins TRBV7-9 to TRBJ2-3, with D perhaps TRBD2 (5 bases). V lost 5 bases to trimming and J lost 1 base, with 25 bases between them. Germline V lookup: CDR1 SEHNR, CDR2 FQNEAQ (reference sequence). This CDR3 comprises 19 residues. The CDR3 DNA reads TGTGCCAGCAGCCTCACCCCAACAGTCGGGGTGAGAGGCACAGATACGCAGTATTTT. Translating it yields CASSLTPTVGVRGTDTQYF.

CDR3 in amino acids: CASSQDLTITSYEQYF. CDR3 bases: TGCGCCAGCAGCCAAGATCTAACCATAACCTCCTACGAGCAGTACTTC. The J gene is TRBJ2-7, the V gene TRBV4-1; no clear D gene. Per germline, CDR1 MGHRA and CDR2 YSYEKL. Between the trimmed V and J ends, which lost 0 bases and 0 bases, there was a span of 12 bases. The CDR3 has 16 amino acids.

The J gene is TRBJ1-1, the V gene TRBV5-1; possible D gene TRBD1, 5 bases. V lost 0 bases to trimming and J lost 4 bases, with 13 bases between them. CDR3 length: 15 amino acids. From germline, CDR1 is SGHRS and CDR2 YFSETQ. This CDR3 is CASSLARVGGTEAFF. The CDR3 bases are TGCGCCAGCAGCTTGGCCAGGGTGGGAGGCACTGAAGCTTTCTTT.

CDR3 protein: CASSPQGNYEQYF. In DNA form, the CDR3 reads TGTGCCAGCAGCCCGCAGGGAAACTACGAGCAGTACTTC. The chain employs TRBV25-1 and TRBJ2-7; tentative D call: TRBD1 (5 bases). The CDR3 length is 13 residues. The V end was cut by 6 bases, the J end by 3 bases, with 12 bases between. Germline V gives CDR1 MGHDK, CDR2 SYGVNS.

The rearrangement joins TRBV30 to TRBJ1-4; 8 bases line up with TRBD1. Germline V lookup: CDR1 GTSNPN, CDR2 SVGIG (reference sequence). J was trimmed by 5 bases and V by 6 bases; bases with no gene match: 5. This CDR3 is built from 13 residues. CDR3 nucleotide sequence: TGTGCCTGTAGACAGGGGCAAAATGAAAAACTGTTTTTT. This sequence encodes CACRQGQNEKLFF.

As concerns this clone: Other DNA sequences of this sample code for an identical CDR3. Here the CDR3 DNA reads TGTGCCACCAGCACAGGGTCTTCCTACAATGAGCAGTTCTTC. It yields the protein CATSTGSSYNEQFF. The chain carries TRBV15 and TRBJ2-1; TRBD1 might be the D (5 bases). The germline gives CDR1 LNHNV, CDR2 YYDKDF (reference sequence). Between the trimmed V and J ends, which lost 4 bases and 1 base, there was a span of 8 bases. The CDR3 totals 14 residues.

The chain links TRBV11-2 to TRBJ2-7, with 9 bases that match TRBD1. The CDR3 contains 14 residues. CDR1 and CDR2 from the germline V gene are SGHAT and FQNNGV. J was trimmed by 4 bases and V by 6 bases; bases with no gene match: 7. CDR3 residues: CASSFGQGQYEQYF. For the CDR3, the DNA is TGTGCCAGCAGTTTCGGACAGGGGCAATACGAGCAGTACTTC.